One sample yielded the 21 T cell receptor beta chains listed below, sequenced in a study of cytomegalovirus exposure and HLA in healthy donors. Primers included in the PCR were 60 Vbeta and 13 Jbeta primers. Repertoires were generated with immunoSEQ multiplex PCR, while TCRdb's copy carries only in-frame clones and drops some. Of 150,000 to 180,000 clones detected, 80% appear once; the ten largest clones hold roughly 5.3%. Material: PBMCs. These receptors were obtained from a woman between 40 and 50 years old in good health and CMV-seropositive.

The J gene is TRBJ2-1, the V gene TRBV7-3; TRBD2 matches at 10 bases. Trimming at V came to 2 bases and at J to 4 bases, leaving 2 bases not matched to a gene. Germline values: CDR1 SGHTA, CDR2 FQGTGA. The CDR3 runs to 15 residues. Here the CDR3 DNA reads TGTGCCAGCAGCTTAGTAGCGGGAGGTTACAATGAGCAGTTCTTC. Amino acid sequence: CASSLVAGGYNEQFF. The variable domain in full, completed from reference TRBV7-3 and TRBJ2-1, reads GAGVSQTPSNKVTEKGKYVELRCDPISGHTALYWYRQSLGQGPEFLIYFQGTGAADDSGLPNDRFFAVRPEGSVSTLKIQRTERGDSAVYLCASSLVAGGYNEQFFGPGTRLTVL.

V is TRBV19 and J is TRBJ1-4, with 9 bases matching TRBD1. V gave up 7 bases and J gave up 6 bases; unmatched junction bases: 3. The CDR3 consists of 13 residues. The germline V gene has CDR1 LNHDA and CDR2 SQIVND (reference sequence). Here the CDR3 reads CASIDRGYEKLFF. The CDR3 nucleotides are TGTGCCAGTATCGACAGGGGGTATGAAAAACTGTTTTTT.

V usage is TRBV6-6 and J usage is TRBJ2-1, with TRBD1 matching 9 bases. CDR1 is MNHNY and CDR2 is SVGAGI in the germline V gene (reference sequence). This CDR3 has 15 residues. After removal of 2 bases from V and 10 bases from J, the junction contained 9 bases not matched to a gene. Written as DNA, the CDR3 is TGTGCCAGCAGTTACCCGTCCCGGGACAGGGTAGAGCAGTTCTTC. Residues: CASSYPSRDRVEQFF.

This clone showed up just a few times. This sequence joins TRBV10-2 and TRBJ2-3; 11 nucleotides match TRBD2. This CDR3 spans 17 amino acids. V dropped 4 bases and J dropped 1; count of bases not matched to a gene: 7. In germline, CDR1 is WSHSY, CDR2 SAAADI. CDR3: CASSVIAGGRRTDTQYF. CDR3 bases: TGCGCCAGCAGTGTAATAGCGGGAGGGCGACGCACAGATACGCAGTATTTT.

This chain connects TRBV7-2 to TRBJ2-1; 8 positions match TRBD2. CDR3 size: 14 residues. Trimming at V came to 1 base and at J to 6 bases, leaving 2 bases not matched to a gene. Per the germline V gene, CDR1 is SGHTA and CDR2 is FQGNSA. DNA for the CDR3: TGTGCCAGCAGCTTAGGGGCGGGAGGCAATGAGCAGTTCTTC. It encodes CASSLGAGGNEQFF. The variable domain in full, completed from reference TRBV7-2 and TRBJ2-1, reads GAGVSQSPSNKVTEKGKDVELRCDPISGHTALYWYRQSLGQGLEFLIYFQGNSAPDKSGLPSDRFSAERTGGSVSTLTIQRTQQEDSAVYLCASSLGAGGNEQFFGPGTRLTVL.

J is TRBJ2-3 and V is TRBV29-1; D is possibly TRBD2 (6 bases). The ends were cut back, 7 bases at V and 1 base at J, with 15 bases in the middle. The germline V gene encodes CDR1 SQVTM and CDR2 ANQGSEA. CDR3 length equals 14 residues. This CDR3 is CSAPGLQGTDTQYF. The CDR3 DNA sequence: TGCAGCGCCCCGGGACTTCAGGGCACAGATACGCAGTATTTT.

The chain combines TRBV27 with TRBJ1-1; a possible D gene is TRBD1 (5 bases). This CDR3 comprises 14 residues. Trimming took 7 bases from V and 4 from J, leaving 16 bases between them. Germline assignment: CDR1 MNHEY and CDR2 SMNVEV (reference sequence). The CDR3: CASTPGLGGTEAFF. Written as DNA, the CDR3 is TGTGCCAGCACCCCTGGGTTGGGGGGCACTGAAGCTTTCTTT.

The genes are TRBV7-2 and TRBJ1-2; D is ambiguous. V gave up 1 base and J gave up 0 bases, with 9 bases separating them. The CDR3 covers 15 residues. CDR1 is SGHTA, CDR2 FQGNSA, per germline. CDR3 region: CASSLGLSANYGYTF. The DNA for the CDR3 is TGTGCCAGCAGCTTAGGACTATCAGCTAACTATGGCTACACCTTC.

The genes are TRBV28 and TRBJ2-1, with a tentative D call TRBD1 (6 bases). The CDR3 sequence is 17 residues long. Germline V gene lookup returns CDR1 MDHEN and CDR2 SYDVKM. Trimming cost V 5 bases and J 0 bases, with 17 bases left between them. The CDR3, as DNA: TGTGCCAGCAGTCTCCCAGGGGTCGGAGGCTCCTACAATGAGCAGTTCTTC. This encodes CASSLPGVGGSYNEQFF.

This clone came up once. The chain has TRBV6-5 and TRBJ2-7, with 7 bases fitting TRBD1. Germline values: CDR1 MNHEY, CDR2 SVGAGI. Trimming cost V 8 bases and J 5 bases; bases outside gene matches: 9. This CDR3 is built from 13 residues. CDR3 sequence (DNA): TGTGCCAGCGCCGCGAGACAGGGAAACGAGCAGTACTTC. Its translation is CASAARQGNEQYF.

The chain combines TRBV5-1 with TRBJ2-7; D remains ambiguous. This CDR3 has 14 residues. The germline CDR1 and CDR2 sequences are SGHRS and YFSETQ. The V end lost 4 bases, the J end lost 0 bases, and 11 bases lay between the germline ends. This chain's CDR3 is CASSLTASSYEQYF. Here the CDR3 DNA reads TGCGCCAGCAGCCTGACTGCCTCCTCCTACGAGCAGTACTTC.

V is TRBV19 and J is TRBJ1-2, with 8 bases lining up with TRBD1. The CDR3 is 15 residues long. Germline values: CDR1 LNHDA, CDR2 SQIVND (reference sequence). V lost 4 bases and J lost 4; bases outside the gene matches: 8. DNA of the CDR3: TGTGCCAGTAGTACGGGGACAGGTCGGACCTATGGCTACACCTTC. Translation: CASSTGTGRTYGYTF.

The chain carries TRBV9 and TRBJ1-2; 11 bases map to TRBD1. The CDR3 is made up of 15 amino acids. V shed 0 bases and J 7 bases; nucleotides not matched to a gene: 5. Germline CDR1 and CDR2: SGDLS and YYNGEE. The CDR3 DNA reads as TGTGCCAGCAGCGTAGCCCCGGACAGGGGGCTTGGCTACACCTTC. The encoded protein is CASSVAPDRGLGYTF.

This chain uses TRBV5-8 with TRBJ1-1; no clear D. V lost 4 bases, J lost 0 bases, and 10 bases lay in between. Germline V lookup: CDR1 SGHTS, CDR2 YDEGEE. The length of the CDR3 is 14 residues. The CDR3 DNA is TGTGCCAGCAGCCCAGTGGCGGTGAACACTGAAGCTTTCTTT. Its translation: CASSPVAVNTEAFF. The variable domain in full, with the rest retrieved from reference TRBV5-8 and TRBJ1-1, is EAGVTQSPTHLIKTRGQQATLRCSPISGHTSVYWYQQALGLGLQFLLWYDEGEERNRGNFPPRFSGRQFPNYSSELNVNALELEDSALYLCASSPVAVNTEAFFGQGTRLTVV.

The V gene is TRBV30, the J gene TRBJ2-5, with 10 positions matching TRBD1. The trim removed 0 bases at V and 5 bases at J, leaving 9 bases unmatched. This CDR3 is 16 amino acids long. The germline V gene encodes CDR1 GTSNPN and CDR2 SVGIG (reference sequence). The CDR3 DNA follows: TGTGCCTGGAGTGTAGGGGACAGGGGAATCACGGAGACCCAGTACTTC. This translates into CAWSVGDRGITETQYF.

CDR3 sequence (DNA): TGTGCCAGTAGTACCTCCGGGACAGGGACGAACATTCAGTACTTC. Translating gives CASSTSGTGTNIQYF. This chain uses TRBV19 with TRBJ2-4; 9 nucleotides match TRBD1. V dropped 4 bases and J dropped 7; count of bases not matched to a gene: 8. The CDR3 covers 15 residues. From germline, CDR1 is LNHDA and CDR2 SQIVND (reference sequence).

The rearrangement joins TRBV6-5 to TRBJ1-1; D is unresolved. From germline, CDR1 is MNHEY and CDR2 SVGAGI. Trimming cost V 6 bases and J 13 bases, with 15 bases left between them. The CDR3 has 11 residues. The CDR3 DNA reads TGTGCCAGCAGCTCAGTCCTGGCGGTTTTCTTT. Protein sequence: CASSSVLAVFF.

This chain connects TRBV2 to TRBJ2-1; no definite D call. The CDR3 length is 15 residues. V was cut by 3 bases and J by 5 bases, with 14 bases left in between. Germline V gene lookup returns CDR1 SNHLY and CDR2 FYNNEI. DNA of the CDR3: TGTGCCAGCAGTGAGAGTGACATTAGGAACAATGAGCAGTTCTTC. Translation gives CASSESDIRNNEQFF.

The V and J genes are TRBV28 and TRBJ1-1; 8 positions match TRBD1. The germline V gene has CDR1 MDHEN and CDR2 SYDVKM. This CDR3 is built from 14 residues. The V and J ends lost 2 bases and 10 bases, in that order; junction bases with no gene match: 9. In DNA form, the CDR3 reads TGTGCCAGCAGTTTAAAGGGGCAGGGGGCACGAGCTTTCTTT. Protein product: CASSLKGQGARAFF. Filled out from reference TRBV28 and TRBJ1-1, the complete variable domain reads DVKVTQSSRYLVKRTGEKVFLECVQDMDHENMFWYRQDPGLGLRLIYFSYDVKMKEKGDIPEGYSVSREKKERFSLILESASTNQTSMYLCASSLKGQGARAFFGQGTRLTVV.

This rearrangement joins TRBV19 to TRBJ1-5, with D unresolved. Looked up from germline, CDR1 is LNHDA and CDR2 is SQIVND (reference sequence). Between the trimmed V and J ends, which lost 6 bases and 0 bases, there was a span of 24 bases. There are 19 residues in the CDR3. The CDR3 sequence: CASSSGWRGSLYSNQPQHF. In nucleotides, the CDR3 is TGTGCCAGTAGCAGCGGGTGGAGAGGGAGTCTCTATAGCAATCAGCCCCAGCATTTT.

The V gene is TRBV7-9, the J gene TRBJ2-1; no reliable D call. Trimming cost V 1 base and J 0 bases, with 7 bases left between them. The CDR3 runs 15 residues. CDR1 and CDR2 from the germline V gene are SEHNR and FQNEAQ (reference sequence). The CDR3 coding sequence is TGTGCCAGCAGCTTAGTGGCATCCTCCTACAATGAGCAGTTCTTC. This gives the protein CASSLVASSYNEQFF.